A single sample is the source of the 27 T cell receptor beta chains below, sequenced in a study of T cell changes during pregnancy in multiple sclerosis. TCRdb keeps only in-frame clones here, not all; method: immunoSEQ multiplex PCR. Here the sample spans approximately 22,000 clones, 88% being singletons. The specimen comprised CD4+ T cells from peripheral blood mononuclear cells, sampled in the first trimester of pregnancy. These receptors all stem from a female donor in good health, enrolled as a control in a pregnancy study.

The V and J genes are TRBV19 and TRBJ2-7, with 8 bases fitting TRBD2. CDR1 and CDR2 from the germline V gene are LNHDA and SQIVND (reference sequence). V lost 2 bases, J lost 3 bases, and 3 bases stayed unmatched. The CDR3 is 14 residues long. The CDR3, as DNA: TGTGCCAGTAGTATACCGGGACTAGTCTACGAGCAGTACTTC. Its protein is CASSIPGLVYEQYF.

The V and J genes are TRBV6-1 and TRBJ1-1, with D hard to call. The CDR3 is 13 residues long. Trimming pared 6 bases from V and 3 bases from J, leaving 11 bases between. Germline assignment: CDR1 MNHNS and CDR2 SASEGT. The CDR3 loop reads CASRINRDTEAFF. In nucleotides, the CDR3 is TGTGCCAGCAGAATTAACCGGGACACTGAAGCTTTCTTT.

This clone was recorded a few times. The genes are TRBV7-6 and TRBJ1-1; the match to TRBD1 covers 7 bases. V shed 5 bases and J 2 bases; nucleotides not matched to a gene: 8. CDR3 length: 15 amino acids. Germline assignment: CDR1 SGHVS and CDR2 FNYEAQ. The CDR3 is CASSMGQLRNTEAFF. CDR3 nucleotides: TGTGCCAGCAGCATGGGACAGTTAAGAAACACTGAAGCTTTCTTT.

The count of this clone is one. The CDR3 loop is CASSSGTVEEQYF. In DNA form, the CDR3 reads TGCGCCAGCAGTTCCGGGACAGTAGAGGAGCAGTACTTC. The chain uses TRBV5-1 and TRBJ2-7, with 7 bases aligning to TRBD1. Germline V gives CDR1 SGHRS, CDR2 YFSETQ. V was pared by 5 bases and J by 7 bases, with 9 bases of the junction left unmatched. The CDR3 consists of 13 residues.

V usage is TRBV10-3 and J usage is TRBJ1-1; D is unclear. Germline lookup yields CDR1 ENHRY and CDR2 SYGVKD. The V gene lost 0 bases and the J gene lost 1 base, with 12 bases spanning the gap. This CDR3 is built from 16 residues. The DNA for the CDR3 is TGTGCCATCAGTGAGTCGAGAGCGGCAGGGAACACTGAAGCTTTCTTT. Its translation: CAISESRAAGNTEAFF.

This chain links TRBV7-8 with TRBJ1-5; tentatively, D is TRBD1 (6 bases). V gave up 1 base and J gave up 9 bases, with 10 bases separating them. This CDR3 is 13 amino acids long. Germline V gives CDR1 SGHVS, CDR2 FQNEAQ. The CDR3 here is CASSLGRGGPQHF. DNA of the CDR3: TGTGCCAGCAGCTTAGGTAGGGGGGGGCCCCAGCATTTT.

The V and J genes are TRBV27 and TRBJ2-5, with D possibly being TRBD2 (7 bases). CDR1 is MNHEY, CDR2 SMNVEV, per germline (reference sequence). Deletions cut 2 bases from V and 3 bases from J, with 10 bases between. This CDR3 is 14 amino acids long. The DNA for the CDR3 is TGTGCCAGCAGTTTAGGGGGGGCCAAAGAGACCCAGTACTTC. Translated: CASSLGGAKETQYF.

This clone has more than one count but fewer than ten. DNA for the CDR3: TGTGCCAGTAGTAGGTTCGGGACTACAATCACAGATACGCAGTATTTT. It translates to CASSRFGTTITDTQYF. The rearrangement uses TRBV19 and TRBJ2-3; 7 bases align to TRBD2. CDR1 is LNHDA, CDR2 SQIVND, per germline (reference sequence). With 4 bases clipped from V and 2 bases from J, the junction kept 9 bases outside the gene matches. This CDR3 spans 16 amino acids.

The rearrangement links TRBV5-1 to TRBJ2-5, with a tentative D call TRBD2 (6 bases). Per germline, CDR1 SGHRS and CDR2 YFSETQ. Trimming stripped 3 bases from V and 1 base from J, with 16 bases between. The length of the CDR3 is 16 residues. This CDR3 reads CASSSPRMGLQETQYF. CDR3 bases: TGCGCCAGCAGCTCCCCAAGAATGGGACTCCAAGAGACCCAGTACTTC.

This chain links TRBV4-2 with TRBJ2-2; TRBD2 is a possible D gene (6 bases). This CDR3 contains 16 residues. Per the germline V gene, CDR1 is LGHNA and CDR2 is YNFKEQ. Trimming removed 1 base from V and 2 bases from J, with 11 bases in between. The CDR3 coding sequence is TGTGCCAGCAGCCAAGGGGAGGCCATTAACACCGGGGAGCTGTTTTTT. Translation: CASSQGEAINTGELFF.

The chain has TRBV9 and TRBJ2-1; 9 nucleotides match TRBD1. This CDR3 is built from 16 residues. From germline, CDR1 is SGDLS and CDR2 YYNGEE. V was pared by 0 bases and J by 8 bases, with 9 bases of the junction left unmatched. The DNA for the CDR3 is TGTGCCAGCAGCGTAGCTACCGGGACAGGGATCGATGAGCAGTTCTTC. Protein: CASSVATGTGIDEQFF.

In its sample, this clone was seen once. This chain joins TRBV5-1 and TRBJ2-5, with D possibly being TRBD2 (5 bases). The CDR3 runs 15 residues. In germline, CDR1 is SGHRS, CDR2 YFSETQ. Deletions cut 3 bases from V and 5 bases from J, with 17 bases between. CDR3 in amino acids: CASSSSPGGQETQYF. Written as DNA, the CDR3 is TGCGCCAGCAGCTCCTCCCCAGGAGGCCAGGAGACCCAGTACTTC. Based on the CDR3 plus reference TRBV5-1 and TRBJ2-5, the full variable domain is KAGVTQTPRYLIKTRGQQVTLSCSPISGHRSVSWYQQTPGQGLQFLFEYFSETQRNKGNFPGRFSGRQFSNSRSEMNVSTLELGDSALYLCASSSSPGGQETQYFGPGTRLLVL.

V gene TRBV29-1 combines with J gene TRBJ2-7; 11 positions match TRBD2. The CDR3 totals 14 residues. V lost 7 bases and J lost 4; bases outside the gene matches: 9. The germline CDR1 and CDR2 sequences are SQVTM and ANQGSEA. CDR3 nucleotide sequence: TGCAGCGCCACTAGCGGGGGTGGGATTTACGAGCAGTACTTC. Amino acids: CSATSGGGIYEQYF.

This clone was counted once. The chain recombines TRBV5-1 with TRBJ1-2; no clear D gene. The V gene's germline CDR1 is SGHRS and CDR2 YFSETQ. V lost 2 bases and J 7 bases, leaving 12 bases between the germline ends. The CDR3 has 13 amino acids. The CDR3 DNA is TGCGCCAGCAGCTTAGGACCTGGGAGTGGCTACACCTTC. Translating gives CASSLGPGSGYTF.

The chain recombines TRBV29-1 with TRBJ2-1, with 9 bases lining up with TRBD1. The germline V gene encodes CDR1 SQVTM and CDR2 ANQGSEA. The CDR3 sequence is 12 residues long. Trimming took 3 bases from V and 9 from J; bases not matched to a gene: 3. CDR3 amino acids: CSVDGTGIEQFF. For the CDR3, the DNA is TGCAGCGTTGATGGGACAGGGATTGAGCAGTTCTTC.

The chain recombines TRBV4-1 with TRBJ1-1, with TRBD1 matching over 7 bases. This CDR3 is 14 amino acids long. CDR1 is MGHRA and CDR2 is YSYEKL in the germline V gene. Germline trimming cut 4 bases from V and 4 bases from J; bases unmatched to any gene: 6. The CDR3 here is CASSRVTGPTEAFF. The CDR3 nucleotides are TGCGCCAGCAGCCGAGTGACAGGGCCCACTGAAGCTTTCTTT.

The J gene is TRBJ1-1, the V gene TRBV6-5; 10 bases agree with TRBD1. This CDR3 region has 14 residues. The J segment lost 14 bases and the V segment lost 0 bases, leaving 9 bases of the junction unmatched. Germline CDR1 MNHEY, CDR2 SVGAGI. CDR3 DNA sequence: TGTGCCAGCAGTTACTCGGTGGACAGGGGGAGTCTCTTCTTT. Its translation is CASSYSVDRGSLFF.

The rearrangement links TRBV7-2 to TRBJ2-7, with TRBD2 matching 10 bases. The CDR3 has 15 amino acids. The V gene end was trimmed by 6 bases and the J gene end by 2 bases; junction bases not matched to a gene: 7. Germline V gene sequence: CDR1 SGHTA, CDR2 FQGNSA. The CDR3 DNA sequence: TGTGCCAGCAGTCTCAGGACTAGCGGCCCCTACGAGCAGTACTTC. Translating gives CASSLRTSGPYEQYF.

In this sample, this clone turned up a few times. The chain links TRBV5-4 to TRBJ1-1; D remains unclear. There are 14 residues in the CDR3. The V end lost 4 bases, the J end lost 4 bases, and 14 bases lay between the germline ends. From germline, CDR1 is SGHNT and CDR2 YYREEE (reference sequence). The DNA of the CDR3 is TGTGCCAGCAGCAAAAACTGGGCACCCACTGAAGCTTTCTTT. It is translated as CASSKNWAPTEAFF.

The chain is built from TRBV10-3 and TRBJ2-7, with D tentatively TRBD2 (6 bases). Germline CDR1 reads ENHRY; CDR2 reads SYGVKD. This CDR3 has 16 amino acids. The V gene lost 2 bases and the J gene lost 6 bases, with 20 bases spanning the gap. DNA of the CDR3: TGTGCCATCAGTGAGCTAGACGGGAGAACTGGCGCCGAGCAGTACTTC. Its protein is CAISELDGRTGAEQYF.

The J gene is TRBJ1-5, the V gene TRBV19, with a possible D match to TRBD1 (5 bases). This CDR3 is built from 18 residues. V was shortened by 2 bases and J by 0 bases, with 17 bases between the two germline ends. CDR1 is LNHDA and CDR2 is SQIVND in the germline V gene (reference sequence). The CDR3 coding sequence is TGTGCCAGTAGTATAAGATTCGGGGGACTCGCTAGCAATCAGCCCCAGCATTTT. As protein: CASSIRFGGLASNQPQHF.

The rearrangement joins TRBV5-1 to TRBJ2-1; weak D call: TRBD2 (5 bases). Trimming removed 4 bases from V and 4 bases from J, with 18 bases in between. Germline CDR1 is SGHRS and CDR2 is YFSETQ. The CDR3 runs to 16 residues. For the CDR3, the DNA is TGCGCCAGCAGCCCTCTGGCGGGCGCCGATTACAATGAGCAGTTCTTC. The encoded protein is CASSPLAGADYNEQFF.

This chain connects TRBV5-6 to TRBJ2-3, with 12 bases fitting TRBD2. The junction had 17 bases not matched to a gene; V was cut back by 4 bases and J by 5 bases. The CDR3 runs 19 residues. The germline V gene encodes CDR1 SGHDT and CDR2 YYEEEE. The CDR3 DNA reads TGTGCCAGCAGCCCGCGGCTCCGGCCCCGACTAGCGGGAGAAGATACGCAGTATTTT. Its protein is CASSPRLRPRLAGEDTQYF.

CDR3: CASSAGGLAGAFGELFF. The DNA of the CDR3 is TGTGCCAGCAGCGCTGGAGGATTAGCGGGGGCCTTCGGGGAGCTGTTTTTT. The chain combines TRBV9 with TRBJ2-2; TRBD2 matches 9 bases. Losses at the gene ends were 3 bases for V and 7 bases for J; bases not matched to a gene: 13. Germline V gene data show CDR1 as SGDLS and CDR2 as YYNGEE. The CDR3 spans 17 residues.

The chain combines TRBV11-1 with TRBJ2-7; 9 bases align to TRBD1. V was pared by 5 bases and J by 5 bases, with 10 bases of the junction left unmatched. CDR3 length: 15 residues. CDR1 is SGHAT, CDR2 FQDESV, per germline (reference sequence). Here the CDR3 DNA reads TGTGCCAGCAGCGCCCGACAGGGGGTCGTCGACGAGCAGTACTTC. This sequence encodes CASSARQGVVDEQYF. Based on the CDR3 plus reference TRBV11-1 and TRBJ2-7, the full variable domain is EAEVAQSPRYKITEKSQAVAFWCDPISGHATLYWYRQILGQGPELLVQFQDESVVDDSQLPKDRFSAERLKGVDSTLKIQPAELGDSAMYLCASSARQGVVDEQYFGPGTRLTVT.

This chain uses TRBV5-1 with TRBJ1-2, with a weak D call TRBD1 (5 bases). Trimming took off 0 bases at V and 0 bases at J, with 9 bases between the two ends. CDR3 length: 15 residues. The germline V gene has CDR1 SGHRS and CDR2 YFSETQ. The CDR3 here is CASSLGGLTNYGYTF. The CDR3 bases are TGCGCCAGCAGCTTGGGGGGCCTTACTAACTATGGCTACACCTTC.

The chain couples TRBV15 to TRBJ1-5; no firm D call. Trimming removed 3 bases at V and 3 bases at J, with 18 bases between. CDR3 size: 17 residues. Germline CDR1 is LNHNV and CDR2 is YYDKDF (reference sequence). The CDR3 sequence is CATSSWVEAALNQPQHF. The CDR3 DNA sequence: TGTGCCACCAGCAGCTGGGTAGAGGCAGCCCTCAATCAGCCCCAGCATTTT.